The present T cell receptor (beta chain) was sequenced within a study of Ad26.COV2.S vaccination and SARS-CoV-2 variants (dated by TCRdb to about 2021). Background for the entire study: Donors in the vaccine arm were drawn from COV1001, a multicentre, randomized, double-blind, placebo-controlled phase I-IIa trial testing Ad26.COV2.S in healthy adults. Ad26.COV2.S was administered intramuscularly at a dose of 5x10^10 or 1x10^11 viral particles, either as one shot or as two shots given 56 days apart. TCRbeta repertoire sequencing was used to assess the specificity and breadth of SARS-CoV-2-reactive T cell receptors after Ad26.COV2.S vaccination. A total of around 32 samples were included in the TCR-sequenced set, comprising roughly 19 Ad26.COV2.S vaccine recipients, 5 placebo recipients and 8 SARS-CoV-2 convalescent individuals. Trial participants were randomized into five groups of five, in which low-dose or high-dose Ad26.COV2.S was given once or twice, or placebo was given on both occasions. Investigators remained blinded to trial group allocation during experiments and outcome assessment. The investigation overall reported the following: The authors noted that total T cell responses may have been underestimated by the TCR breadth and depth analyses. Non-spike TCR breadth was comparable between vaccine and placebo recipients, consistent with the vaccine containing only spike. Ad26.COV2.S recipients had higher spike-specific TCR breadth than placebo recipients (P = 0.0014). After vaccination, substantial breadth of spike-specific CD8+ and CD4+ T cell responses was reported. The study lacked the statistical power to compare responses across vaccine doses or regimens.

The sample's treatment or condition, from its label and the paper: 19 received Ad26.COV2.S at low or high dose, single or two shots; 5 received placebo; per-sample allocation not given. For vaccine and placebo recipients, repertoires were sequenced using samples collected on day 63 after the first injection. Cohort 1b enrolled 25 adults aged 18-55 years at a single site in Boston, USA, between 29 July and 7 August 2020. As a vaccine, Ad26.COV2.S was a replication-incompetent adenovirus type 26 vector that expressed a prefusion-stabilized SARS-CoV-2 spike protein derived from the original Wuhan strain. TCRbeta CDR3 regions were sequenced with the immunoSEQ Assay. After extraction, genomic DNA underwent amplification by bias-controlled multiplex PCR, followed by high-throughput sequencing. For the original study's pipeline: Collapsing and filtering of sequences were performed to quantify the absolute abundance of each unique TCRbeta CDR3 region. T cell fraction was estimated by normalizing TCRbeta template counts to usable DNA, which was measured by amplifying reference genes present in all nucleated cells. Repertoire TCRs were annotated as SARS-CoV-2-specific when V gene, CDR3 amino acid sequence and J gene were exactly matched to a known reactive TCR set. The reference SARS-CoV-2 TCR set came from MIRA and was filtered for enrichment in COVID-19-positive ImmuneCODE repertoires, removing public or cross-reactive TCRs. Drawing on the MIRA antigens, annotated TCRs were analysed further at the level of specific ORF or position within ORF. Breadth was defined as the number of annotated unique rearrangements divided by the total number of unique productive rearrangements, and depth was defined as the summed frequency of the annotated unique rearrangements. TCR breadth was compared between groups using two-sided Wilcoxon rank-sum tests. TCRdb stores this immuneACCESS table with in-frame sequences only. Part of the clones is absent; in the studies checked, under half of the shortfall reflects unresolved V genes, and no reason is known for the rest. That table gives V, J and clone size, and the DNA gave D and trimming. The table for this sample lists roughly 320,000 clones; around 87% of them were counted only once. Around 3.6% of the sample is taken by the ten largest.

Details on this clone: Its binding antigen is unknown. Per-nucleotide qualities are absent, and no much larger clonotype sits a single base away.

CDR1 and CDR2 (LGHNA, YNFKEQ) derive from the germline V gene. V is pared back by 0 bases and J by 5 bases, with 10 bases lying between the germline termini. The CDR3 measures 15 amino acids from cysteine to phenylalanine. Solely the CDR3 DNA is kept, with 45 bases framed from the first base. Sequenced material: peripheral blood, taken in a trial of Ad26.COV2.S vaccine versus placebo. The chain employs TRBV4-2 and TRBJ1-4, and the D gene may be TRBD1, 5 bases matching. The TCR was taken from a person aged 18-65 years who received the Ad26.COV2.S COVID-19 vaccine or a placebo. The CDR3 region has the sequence CASSQDRTFNEKLFF. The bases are TGTGCCAGCAGCCAAGACAGGACATTCAATGAAAAACTGTTTTTT.